These 27 T cell receptor beta chains originate from one sample sequenced in a study of OX40 agonist ivuxolimab in advanced cancers. This table comes from immunoSEQ multiplex PCR, and its TCRdb copy is limited to in-frame clones, with some not included. Of about 76,000 clones listed, about 80% are singletons. The sample was CD4+ or CD8+ T cells sorted from blood, taken in a trial of the OX40 agonist ivuxolimab. Source of these receptors: an adult with an advanced solid tumor such as melanoma, head and neck, liver or kidney cancer.

The rearrangement uses TRBV7-8 and TRBJ2-7, with 10 bases matching TRBD2. CDR1 is SGHVS and CDR2 is FQNEAQ in the germline V gene. CDR3 length: 16 amino acids. V dropped 5 bases and J dropped 1; count of bases not matched to a gene: 8. CDR3 nucleotide sequence: TGTGCCAGCAGCCCTATACTAGCGGGGAGTTCCTACGAGCAGTACTTC. This translates into CASSPILAGSSYEQYF.

This clone was found a few times. This chain links TRBV2 with TRBJ1-5, with unresolved D. Germline V gives CDR1 SNHLY, CDR2 FYNNEI. The CDR3 loop spans 16 amino acids. V shed 4 bases and J shed 2 bases, with 15 bases lying between them. In DNA form, the CDR3 reads TGTGCCAGCAGTGGTGAGGGAACGATTGGCAATCAGCCCCAGCATTTT. Its protein is CASSGEGTIGNQPQHF.

The chain is built from TRBV30 and TRBJ2-4; D is perhaps TRBD1 (5 bases). This CDR3 is 12 amino acids long. In germline, CDR1 is GTSNPN, CDR2 SVGIG (reference sequence). The ends were cut back, 6 bases at V and 2 bases at J, with 8 bases in the middle. CDR3 DNA: TGTGCCTGCAGGGCTCCCAAAAACATTCAGTACTTC. This codes for CACRAPKNIQYF.

The chain recombines TRBV7-3 with TRBJ1-1; D gene ambiguous. CDR1 is SGHTA and CDR2 is FQGTGA in the germline V gene. V lost 1 base and J lost 5, with 8 bases in between. This CDR3 has 13 amino acids. The CDR3: CASSLIGRTEAFF. CDR3 in DNA: TGTGCCAGCAGCTTAATAGGGAGGACTGAAGCTTTCTTT.

The chain carries TRBV7-9 and TRBJ1-5, with TRBD1 identical over 9 bases. Germline V lookup: CDR1 SEHNR, CDR2 FQNEAQ (reference sequence). V shed 3 bases and J 6 bases; nucleotides not matched to a gene: 6. The CDR3 has 15 amino acids. CDR3 region: CASSFGYRGPQPQHF. Here the CDR3 DNA reads TGTGCCAGCAGCTTCGGATACAGGGGGCCTCAGCCCCAGCATTTT. Based on the CDR3 plus reference TRBV7-9 and TRBJ1-5, the full variable domain is DTGVSQNPRHKITKRGQNVTFRCDPISEHNRLYWYRQTLGQGPEFLTYFQNEAQLEKSRLLSDRFSAERPKGSFSTLEIQRTEQGDSAMYLCASSFGYRGPQPQHFGDGTRLSIL.

DNA of the CDR3: TGTGCCAGCAGATTGGAAGTAGCCGGTAACACTGAAGCTTTCTTT. It is translated as CASRLEVAGNTEAFF. The chain links TRBV7-2 to TRBJ1-1; D ambiguous. The V and J ends lost 6 bases and 2 bases respectively, with 16 bases between them. CDR3 length: 15 amino acids. Germline V gene data show CDR1 as SGHTA and CDR2 as FQGNSA.

V gene TRBV7-6 combines with J gene TRBJ1-1; D possibly corresponds to TRBD1 (5 bases). This CDR3 spans 14 amino acids. Trimming cost V 2 bases and J 8 bases, with 15 bases left between them. In germline, CDR1 is SGHVS, CDR2 FNYEAQ. The CDR3 nucleotides read TGTGCCAGCAGCTTATTGGAACAGGTGGACGAAGCTTTCTTT. It encodes CASSLLEQVDEAFF. Combining the CDR3 with reference TRBV7-6 and TRBJ1-1 gives the whole variable domain GAGVSQSPRYKVTKRGQDVALRCDPISGHVSLYWYRQALGQGPEFLTYFNYEAQQDKSGLPNDRFSAERPEGSISTLTIQRTEQRDSAMYRCASSLLEQVDEAFFGQGTRLTVV.

The sample holds a few counts of this clone. This chain uses TRBV4-3 with TRBJ2-3; no reliable D call. There are 14 residues in the CDR3. The germline gives CDR1 LGHNA, CDR2 YSLEER. The germline V and J ends were trimmed by 1 base and 1 base, with 6 bases remaining between them. CDR3 loop: CASSQGTGTDTQYF. Written as DNA, the CDR3 is TGCGCCAGCAGCCAAGGAACAGGCACAGATACGCAGTATTTT.

This clone was found once. The rearrangement joins TRBV2 to TRBJ2-1, with a weak D call TRBD1 (5 bases). The CDR3 consists of 14 residues. The germline gives CDR1 SNHLY, CDR2 FYNNEI. Trimming left V 5 bases short and J 9 bases short, with 17 bases between. Here the CDR3 reads CASSITRTDSEQFF. The CDR3, as DNA: TGTGCCAGCAGTATCACCCGTACTGACAGTGAGCAGTTCTTC.

V is TRBV18 and J is TRBJ2-7, with 10 bases that match TRBD1. CDR3 length: 15 amino acids. The germline V gene encodes CDR1 KGHSH and CDR2 LQKENI. With 3 bases clipped from V and 1 base from J, the junction kept 3 bases outside the gene matches. The CDR3 DNA sequence: TGTGCCAGCTCACCCAGACAGGGGGCTTCCTACGAGCAGTACTTC. Its translation is CASSPRQGASYEQYF.

To note about this clone: This specimen includes other DNA sequences encoding the same CDR3. The V gene is TRBV28, the J gene TRBJ1-2; D not certain. The CDR3 covers 12 residues. The V gene's germline CDR1 is MDHEN and CDR2 SYDVKM. Trimming left V 3 bases short and J 4 bases short, with 6 bases between. The CDR3 coding sequence is TGTGCCAGCAGTTTGAGAGCCTATGGCTACACCTTC. Translating gives CASSLRAYGYTF.

This clone was seen just once. The CDR3 spells CAISLSGDSNQPQHF. The CDR3 DNA follows: TGTGCCATCAGCTTGTCGGGGGATAGCAATCAGCCCCAGCATTTT. The chain joins TRBV10-3 to TRBJ1-5; D is perhaps TRBD1 (5 bases). The CDR3 loop spans 15 amino acids. The V gene lost 6 bases and the J gene lost 0 bases, with 12 bases spanning the gap. Looked up from germline, CDR1 is ENHRY and CDR2 is SYGVKD.

This clone has only one observation. Germline is not matched at one junction end, which may reflect a read error. The chain carries TRBV11-3 and TRBJ2-3; 12 bases fit TRBD2. CDR1 is SGHNT, CDR2 YENEEA, per germline. The CDR3 runs 16 residues. As DNA, the CDR3 is TGTGCCAGCAGCGTAGAACCGGGACTAGCGGGTGATACGCAGTATTTT. Translated: CASSVEPGLAGDTQYF.

The chain links TRBV5-1 to TRBJ2-1, with D hard to call. The CDR3 has 13 residues. The germline V gene has CDR1 SGHRS and CDR2 YFSETQ. V dropped 7 bases and J dropped 5 bases, with 13 bases sitting between them. The CDR3 DNA reads TGCGCCAGCTACATGGGCCCTAACAATGAGCAGTTCTTC. Translating it yields CASYMGPNNEQFF.

This chain connects TRBV28 to TRBJ2-3; 9 nucleotides line up with TRBD2. There are 17 residues in the CDR3. Trimming cost V 5 bases and J 0 bases; bases outside gene matches: 9. Germline-derived CDR1 and CDR2 are MDHEN and SYDVKM. As DNA, the CDR3 is TGTGCCAGCAGTCTACACCATAGCGGGGGCAGCACAGATACGCAGTATTTT. It codes for CASSLHHSGGSTDTQYF.

This clone was observed once. The V and J genes are TRBV2 and TRBJ2-3; D gene ambiguous. This CDR3 region has 16 residues. Trimming cost V 1 base and J 3 bases, with 14 bases left between them. Germline CDR1 is SNHLY and CDR2 is FYNNEI. The chain's CDR3 is CASSEGSGVRTDTQYF. The CDR3 region has the DNA TGTGCCAGCAGTGAAGGTAGTGGGGTCCGAACAGATACGCAGTATTTT.

The CDR3 DNA follows: TGTGCCAGCAGCTTGGTGGACAGGGCGAACACTGAAGCTTTCTTT. Residues: CASSLVDRANTEAFF. The V call is TRBV5-6, the J call TRBJ1-1; 8 positions match TRBD1. Looked up from germline, CDR1 is SGHDT and CDR2 is YYEEEE. Losses at the gene ends were 0 bases for V and 1 base for J; bases not matched to a gene: 2. This CDR3 comprises 15 residues.

The chain joins TRBV27 to TRBJ1-5; D is uncertain. Trimming removed 2 bases at V and 2 bases at J, with 10 bases between. Germline-derived CDR1 and CDR2 are MNHEY and SMNVEV (reference sequence). CDR3 length equals 15 residues. The CDR3 coding sequence is TGTGCCAGCAGTTTAGGAAGGAAGGGCAATCAGCCCCAGCATTTT. Encoded protein: CASSLGRKGNQPQHF.

The chain recombines TRBV29-1 with TRBJ2-5; TRBD2 is a possible D gene (7 bases). V dropped 7 bases and J dropped 5 bases, with 14 bases sitting between them. Germline loops: CDR1 SQVTM, CDR2 ANQGSEA. The CDR3 length is 12 residues. This CDR3 is CSALPGGETQYF. The CDR3 nucleotides read TGCAGCGCCCTCCCGGGGGGCGAGACCCAGTACTTC.

The V and J genes are TRBV6-6 and TRBJ2-5; weak D call: TRBD2 (7 bases). CDR1 and CDR2 (germline): MNHNY, SVGAGI (reference sequence). Between the trimmed V and J ends, which lost 3 bases and 7 bases, there was a span of 18 bases. This CDR3 has 15 residues. CDR3 loop: CASSYGLGGGATQYF. The CDR3 bases are TGTGCCAGCAGTTATGGGCTAGGTGGGGGGGCGACCCAGTACTTC.

The gene calls are TRBV5-1 and TRBJ2-5, with D possibly TRBD2 on 6 matching bases. The germline gives CDR1 SGHRS, CDR2 YFSETQ. V was clipped by 0 bases and J by 5 bases, with 20 bases between them. This CDR3 comprises 17 residues. The CDR3 protein is CASSLDLLEGRRETQYF. The CDR3 region has the DNA TGCGCCAGCAGCTTGGACCTCTTGGAGGGGCGCAGGGAGACCCAGTACTTC. The entire variable domain, with the rest obtained from reference TRBV5-1 and TRBJ2-5, is as follows: KAGVTQTPRYLIKTRGQQVTLSCSPISGHRSVSWYQQTPGQGLQFLFEYFSETQRNKGNFPGRFSGRQFSNSRSEMNVSTLELGDSALYLCASSLDLLEGRRETQYFGPGTRLLVL.

The V and J genes are TRBV19 and TRBJ2-2, with 10 bases that match TRBD1. The CDR3 is made up of 14 amino acids. The V and J ends lost 7 bases and 4 bases, in that order; junction bases with no gene match: 3. In germline, CDR1 is LNHDA, CDR2 SQIVND (reference sequence). CDR3 protein: CASMWTGGTGELFF. CDR3 nucleotide sequence: TGTGCCAGTATGTGGACAGGGGGCACCGGGGAGCTGTTTTTT.

The rearrangement links TRBV7-6 to TRBJ1-3, with a weak D call TRBD1 (6 bases). The CDR3 is 14 amino acids. Germline loops: CDR1 SGHVS, CDR2 FNYEAQ. V was cut by 1 base and J by 4 bases, with 8 bases left in between. The CDR3 reads CASSLGGRGNTIYF. The CDR3 nucleotides are TGTGCCAGCAGCTTAGGGGGGCGAGGAAACACCATATATTTT.

The chain combines TRBV5-5 with TRBJ2-7, with D perhaps matching TRBD1 (6 bases). Germline assignment: CDR1 SGHKS and CDR2 YYEKEE (reference sequence). The ends were cut back, 4 bases at V and 0 bases at J, with 17 bases in the middle. This CDR3 is built from 16 residues. Here the CDR3 reads CASSRAGTKSSYEQYF. In nucleotides, the CDR3 is TGTGCCAGCAGCCGCGCCGGGACAAAGAGCTCCTACGAGCAGTACTTC.

The V gene is TRBV28, the J gene TRBJ2-1; 8 nucleotides agree with TRBD1. The CDR3 consists of 16 residues. V shed 7 bases and J 4 bases; nucleotides not matched to a gene: 12. CDR1 is MDHEN and CDR2 is SYDVKM in the germline V gene. Written as DNA, the CDR3 is TGTGCCAGCAAAAATCCCGGGACAGGTTCATACAATGAGCAGTTCTTC. This codes for CASKNPGTGSYNEQFF.

This clone came up many times. The chain couples TRBV27 to TRBJ2-1; possible D gene TRBD2, 5 bases. V was pared by 5 bases and J by 5 bases, with 19 bases between. This CDR3 has 16 amino acids. Germline assignment: CDR1 MNHEY and CDR2 SMNVEV (reference sequence). CDR3 nucleotides: TGTGCCAGCAGTCAAGGGAGCTCCTACAACCACAATGAGCAGTTCTTC. Protein sequence: CASSQGSSYNHNEQFF.

The chain joins TRBV5-1 to TRBJ2-2; D perhaps matches TRBD1 (7 bases). V gave up 4 bases and J gave up 5 bases, with 15 bases separating them. The CDR3 covers 15 residues. Germline V gene sequence: CDR1 SGHRS, CDR2 YFSETQ. CDR3 protein: CASSRRDSGTGELFF. CDR3 nucleotides: TGCGCCAGCAGCCGGCGGGACAGTGGGACCGGGGAGCTGTTTTTT.